The 9 T cell receptor beta chains below come from one sample, sequenced in a study of OX40 agonist ivuxolimab in advanced cancers. Data came from immunoSEQ multiplex PCR; TCRdb stores just in-frame clones and leaves some out. The repertoire holds about 15,000 clones, roughly 87% seen once, with around two fifths in the top ten. The input for sequencing was CD4+ or CD8+ T cells sorted from blood, taken in a trial of the OX40 agonist ivuxolimab. These TCRs come from an adult with an advanced solid tumor such as melanoma, head and neck, liver or kidney cancer.

The chain carries TRBV5-6 and TRBJ2-1; the match to TRBD1 covers 9 bases. Losses at the gene ends were 5 bases for V and 4 bases for J; bases not matched to a gene: 10. The CDR3 length is 16 residues. The V gene's germline CDR1 is SGHDT and CDR2 YYEEEE. The CDR3 nucleotides are TGTGCCAGCAGTCAGAGACTGGGACAGGGTTACAATGAGCAGTTCTTC. This sequence encodes CASSQRLGQGYNEQFF.

This chain links TRBV7-2 with TRBJ2-7; 11 bases line up with TRBD2. The CDR3 extends over 15 amino acids. Germline V gene sequence: CDR1 SGHTA, CDR2 FQGNSA. V lost 5 bases, J lost 0 bases, and 3 bases stayed unmatched. The CDR3 sequence: CASSRSGGDSYEQYF. CDR3 DNA sequence: TGTGCCAGCAGCCGTAGCGGGGGGGACTCCTACGAGCAGTACTTC.

By share of the sample, this clone is medium-sized. The chain employs TRBV18 and TRBJ2-2; 7 positions agree with TRBD1. Germline lookup yields CDR1 KGHSH and CDR2 LQKENI. The trim removed 5 bases at V and 3 bases at J, leaving 6 bases unmatched. This CDR3 comprises 15 residues. The CDR3 here is CASSIRDSYTGELFF. In DNA, the CDR3 is TGTGCCAGCTCAATAAGGGACAGTTACACCGGGGAGCTGTTTTTT.

This clone has a handful of counts. The chain couples TRBV7-9 to TRBJ2-7; 9 bases align to TRBD2. CDR3 length: 15 amino acids. After removal of 2 bases from V and 4 bases from J, the junction contained 6 bases not matched to a gene. Germline V gene sequence: CDR1 SEHNR, CDR2 FQNEAQ (reference sequence). As DNA, the CDR3 is TGTGCCAGCAGCTTACCCGGACTAGCGACATACGAGCAGTACTTC. It encodes CASSLPGLATYEQYF.

The chain links TRBV7-9 to TRBJ2-7, with no clear D. The CDR3 extends over 13 amino acids. V dropped 5 bases and J dropped 5 bases, with 13 bases sitting between them. Germline loops: CDR1 SEHNR, CDR2 FQNEAQ (reference sequence). This CDR3 reads CASSPRMGNEQYF. The CDR3 DNA reads TGTGCCAGCAGCCCCAGAATGGGCAACGAGCAGTACTTC.

CDR3 residues: CASAEWTAANEQFF. Here the CDR3 DNA reads TGCGCCAGCGCCGAGTGGACTGCGGCGAATGAGCAGTTCTTC. J is TRBJ2-1 and V is TRBV4-3, with D perhaps TRBD2 (5 bases). The germline V and J ends were trimmed by 8 bases and 7 bases, with 18 bases remaining between them. Germline-derived CDR1 and CDR2 are LGHNA and YSLEER. This CDR3 has 14 residues.

The chain links TRBV2 to TRBJ2-7; maybe TRBD2 (6 bases). This CDR3 is 13 amino acids long. V shed 8 bases and J shed 2 bases, with 13 bases lying between them. Germline V gives CDR1 SNHLY, CDR2 FYNNEI. CDR3 nucleotides: TGTGCCAGCGGGAGGACTAACGCCTACGAGCAGTACTTC. The encoded protein is CASGRTNAYEQYF.

The gene calls are TRBV19 and TRBJ2-5, with 7 bases aligning to TRBD1. The germline CDR1 and CDR2 sequences are LNHDA and SQIVND (reference sequence). This CDR3 has 15 residues. V gave up 2 bases and J gave up 2 bases; unmatched junction bases: 5. The DNA for the CDR3 is TGTGCCAGTAGTATAATCGGGACAGCTCAAGAGACCCAGTACTTC. This encodes CASSIIGTAQETQYF.

The count of this clone is one. Only one base separates this from a far larger clonotype, so it likely reflects a read error. This sample includes further DNA sequences coding for the same CDR3. The chain combines TRBV5-4 with TRBJ2-7; the D gene is possibly TRBD2 (6 bases). The CDR3 is 15 residues long. Trimming cost V 4 bases and J 5 bases, with 19 bases left between them. Germline CDR1 and CDR2: SGHNT and YYREEE (reference sequence). The CDR3 spells CASSQGMGGTDEQYF. The CDR3 DNA reads TGTGCCAGCAGCCAAGGTATGGGAGGAACTGACGAGCAGTACTTC.